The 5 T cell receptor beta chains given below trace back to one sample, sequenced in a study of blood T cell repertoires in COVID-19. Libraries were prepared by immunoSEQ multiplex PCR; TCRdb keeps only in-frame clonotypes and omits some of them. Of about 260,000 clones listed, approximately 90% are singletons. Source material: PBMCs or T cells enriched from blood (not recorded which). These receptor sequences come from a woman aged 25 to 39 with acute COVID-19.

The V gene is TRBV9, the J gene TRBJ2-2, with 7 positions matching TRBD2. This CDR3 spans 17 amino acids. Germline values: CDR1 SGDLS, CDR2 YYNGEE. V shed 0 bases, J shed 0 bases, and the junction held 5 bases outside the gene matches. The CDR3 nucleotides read TGTGCCAGCAGCGTAGATCAAGGACTAGCGAACACCGGGGAGCTGTTTTTT. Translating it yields CASSVDQGLANTGELFF.

CDR3 loop: CSVDPTGSRSYNEQFF. The CDR3 DNA is TGCAGCGTTGACCCAACAGGGTCTCGGTCCTACAATGAGCAGTTCTTC. The V and J genes are TRBV29-1 and TRBJ2-1; perhaps TRBD1 as D (6 bases). The CDR3 runs 16 residues. Germline V CDR1 and CDR2: SQVTM, ANQGSEA. With 3 bases removed from V and 1 base from J, the gap between germline ends came to 16 bases.

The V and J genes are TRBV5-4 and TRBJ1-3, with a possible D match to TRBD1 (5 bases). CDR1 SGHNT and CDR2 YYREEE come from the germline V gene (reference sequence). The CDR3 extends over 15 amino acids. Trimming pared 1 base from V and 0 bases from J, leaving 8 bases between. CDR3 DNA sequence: TGTGCCAGCAGCTTGCAGGGATCCTCTGGAAACACCATATATTTT. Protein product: CASSLQGSSGNTIYF.

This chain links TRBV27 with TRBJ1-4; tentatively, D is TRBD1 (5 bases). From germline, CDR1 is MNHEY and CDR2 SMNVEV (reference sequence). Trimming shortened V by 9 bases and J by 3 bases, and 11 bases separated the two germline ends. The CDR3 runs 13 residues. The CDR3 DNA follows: TGTGCCAGTGCCGGGACTTCTAATGAAAAACTGTTTTTT. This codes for CASAGTSNEKLFF.

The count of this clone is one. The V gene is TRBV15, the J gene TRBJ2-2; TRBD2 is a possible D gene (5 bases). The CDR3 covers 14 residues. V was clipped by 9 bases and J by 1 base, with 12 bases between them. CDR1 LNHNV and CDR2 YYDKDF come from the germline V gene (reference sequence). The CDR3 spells CATHARENTGELFF. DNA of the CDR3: TGTGCCACTCACGCCCGGGAGAACACCGGGGAGCTGTTTTTT. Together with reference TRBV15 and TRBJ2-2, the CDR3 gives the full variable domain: DAMVIQNPRYQVTQFGKPVTLSCSQTLNHNVMYWYQQKSSQAPKLLFHYYDKDFNNEADTPDNFQSRRPNTSFCFLDIRSPGLGDTAMYLCATHARENTGELFFGEGSRLTVL.